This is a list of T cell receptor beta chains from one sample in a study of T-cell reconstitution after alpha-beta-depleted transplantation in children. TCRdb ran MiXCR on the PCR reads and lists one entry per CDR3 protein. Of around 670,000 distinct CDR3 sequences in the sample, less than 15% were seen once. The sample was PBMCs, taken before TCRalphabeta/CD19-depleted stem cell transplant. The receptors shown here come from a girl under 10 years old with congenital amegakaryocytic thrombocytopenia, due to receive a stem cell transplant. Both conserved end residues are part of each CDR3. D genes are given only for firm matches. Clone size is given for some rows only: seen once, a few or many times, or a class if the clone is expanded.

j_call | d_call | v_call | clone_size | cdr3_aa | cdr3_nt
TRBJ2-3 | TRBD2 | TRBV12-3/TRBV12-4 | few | CASTRRGGAGADTQYF | TGTGCCAGCACCCGCAGAGGCGGAGCGGGAGCGGATACGCAGTATTTT
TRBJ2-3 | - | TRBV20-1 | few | CSAFLDRFTDTQYF | TGCAGTGCATTCCTCGATAGATTCACAGATACGCAGTATTTT
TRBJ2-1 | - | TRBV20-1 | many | CSARERSSYNEQFF | TGCAGTGCTAGAGAGCGGAGCTCCTACAATGAGCAGTTCTTC
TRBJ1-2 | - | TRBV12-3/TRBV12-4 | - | CASSLGGNHGYTF | TGTGCCAGCAGTTTAGGGGGGAACCATGGCTACACCTTC
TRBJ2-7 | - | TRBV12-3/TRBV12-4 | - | CASSLRQGLKEQYF | TGTGCCAGCAGTTTAAGGCAGGGGTTAAAGGAGCAGTACTTC
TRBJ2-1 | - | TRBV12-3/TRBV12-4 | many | CASSGGTYEQFF | TGTGCCAGCAGCGGGGGTACTTATGAGCAGTTCTTC
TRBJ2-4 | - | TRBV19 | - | CASSRAAEVAKNIQYF | TGTGCCAGTAGTAGAGCGGCGGAGGTAGCCAAAAACATTCAGTACTTC
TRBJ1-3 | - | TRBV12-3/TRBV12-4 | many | CASSLLTGNTIYF | TGTGCCAGCAGTTTGCTAACCGGAAACACCATATATTTT
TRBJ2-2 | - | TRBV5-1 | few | CASSPGTFGSGELFF | TGCGCCAGCAGCCCCGGGACGTTTGGGTCCGGGGAGCTGTTTTTT
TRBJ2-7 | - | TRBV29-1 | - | CSATPPSSYEQYF | TGCAGCGCCACTCCCCCGAGCTCCTACGAGCAGTACTTC
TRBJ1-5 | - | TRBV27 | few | CASSPAAGQPQHF | TGTGCCAGCAGTCCGGCAGCGGGACAGCCCCAGCATTTT
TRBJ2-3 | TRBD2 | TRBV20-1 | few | CSATSPSGTTDTQYF | TGCAGTGCGACCTCCCCCAGCGGGACCACAGATACGCAGTATTTT
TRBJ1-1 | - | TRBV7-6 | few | CASSLAIGSTEAFF | TGTGCCAGCAGCTTAGCTATCGGAAGCACTGAAGCTTTCTTT
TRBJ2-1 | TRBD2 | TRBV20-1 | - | CSALTLPGLAGDSEQFF | TGCAGTGCGCTAACACTACCGGGACTAGCGGGAGATAGTGAGCAGTTCTTC
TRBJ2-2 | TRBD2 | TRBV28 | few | CASTLLGGVNTGELFF | TGTGCCAGCACCTTGTTGGGAGGGGTTAACACCGGGGAGCTGTTTTTT
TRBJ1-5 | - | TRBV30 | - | CAWNADTGNQPQHF | TGTGCCTGGAACGCCGACACAGGCAATCAGCCCCAGCATTTT
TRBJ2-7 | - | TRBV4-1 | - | CASSQDPLEGFYEQYF | TGCGCCAGCAGCCAAGATCCATTGGAGGGATTTTATGAGCAGTACTTC
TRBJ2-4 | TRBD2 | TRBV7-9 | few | CASSTSGSNPPKNIQYF | TGTGCCAGCAGCACTAGCGGGAGTAACCCGCCCAAAAACATTCAGTACTTC
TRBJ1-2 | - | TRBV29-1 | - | CSVDREYAYTF | TGCAGCGTTGATCGGGAGTATGCCTACACCTTC
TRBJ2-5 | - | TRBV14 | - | CASSLPSRGETQYF | TGTGCCAGCAGCCTCCCGTCGAGGGGGGAGACCCAGTACTTC
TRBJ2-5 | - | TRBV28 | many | CASRSIGLARKTQYF | TGTGCCAGCAGAAGTATAGGGCTAGCGAGAAAGACCCAGTACTTC
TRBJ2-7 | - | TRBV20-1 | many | CSAIRSNSPYEQYF | TGCAGTGCTATTAGATCGAACAGTCCCTACGAGCAGTACTTC
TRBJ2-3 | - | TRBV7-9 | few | CASSRDQSQYF | TGTGCCAGCAGCCGAGACCAGTCGCAGTATTTT
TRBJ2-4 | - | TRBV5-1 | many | CASSSGPPVDIQYF | TGCGCCAGCAGCTCGGGACCTCCGGTAGACATTCAGTACTTC
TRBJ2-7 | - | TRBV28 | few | CATAAFYTSYEQYF | TGTGCGACCGCCGCCTTTTACACCTCCTACGAGCAGTACTTC
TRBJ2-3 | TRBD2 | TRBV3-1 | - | CASSPRGASGSPDTQYF | TGTGCCAGCAGCCCACGCGGTGCTAGCGGGAGTCCGGATACGCAGTATTTT
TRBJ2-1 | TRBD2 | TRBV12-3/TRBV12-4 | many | CASSSGLAGVHEQFF | TGTGCCAGCAGTTCGGGACTAGCGGGTGTACATGAGCAGTTCTTC
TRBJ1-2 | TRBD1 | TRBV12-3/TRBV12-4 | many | CAGTGTGGVGYTF | TGTGCCGGAACCGGGACAGGGGGCGTAGGCTACACCTTC
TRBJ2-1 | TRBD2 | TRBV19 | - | CASSSGRARSYNEQFF | TGTGCCAGTAGTAGCGGGAGGGCAAGGTCCTACAATGAGCAGTTCTTC
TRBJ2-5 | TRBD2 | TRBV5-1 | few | CASSLEIAGGSETQYF | TGCGCCAGCAGCTTGGAGATTGCGGGAGGTTCGGAGACCCAGTACTTC
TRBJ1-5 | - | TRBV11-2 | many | CASSFLVDQPQHF | TGTGCCAGCAGCTTCCTAGTTGATCAGCCCCAGCATTTT
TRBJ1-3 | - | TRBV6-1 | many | CATGRGGAGNTIYF | TGTGCCACTGGAAGAGGGGGGGCTGGAAACACCATATATTTT
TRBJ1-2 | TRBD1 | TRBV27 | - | CASSLRGLDGYTF | TGTGCCAGCAGTCTCAGGGGGCTAGATGGCTACACCTTC
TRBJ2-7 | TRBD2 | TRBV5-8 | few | CASSLDRFQPGTSGYYEQYF | TGTGCCAGCAGCTTGGATCGTTTTCAGCCCGGGACTAGCGGCTACTACGAGCAGTACTTC
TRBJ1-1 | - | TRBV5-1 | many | CASSSARGTEAFF | TGCGCCAGCAGCTCCGCCCGGGGGACTGAAGCTTTCTTT